The entry below gives a single T cell receptor beta chain sequence along with its context. The antigen remains unidentified. The sample comes from a study of cytomegalovirus exposure and HLA in healthy donors. Overall study findings and caveats: Most likely, a cluster of highly shared sequence variants arose as a sequencing artifact. A classifier reportedly called cytomegalovirus status with high sensitivity and specificity.

These donors, healthy bone marrow donors, were studied. CDR1 SGHAT and CDR2 FQNNGV come from the germline V gene. The CDR3 runs to 16 residues. PCR employed 60 Vbeta and 13 Jbeta primers. The data were produced by immunoSEQ multiplex PCR, yet TCRdb's version contains in-frame clones alone and is incomplete. Of 100,000 to 120,000 clones detected, approximately 82% appear once; the ten largest clones hold 13%. This TCR was sampled from a man aged 30 to 39 in good health and CMV-seropositive. The source material was PBMCs. The chain employs TRBV11-2 and TRBJ2-5, with 9 bases aligning to TRBD1. Judging by the DNA end, TRBJ2-7 fits better; the J call may be wrong. The CDR3 sequence: CASSLVQGALPHEQYF. The CDR3 region has the DNA TGTGCCAGCAGCTTGGTACAGGGGGCTTTACCCCACGAGCAGTACTTC.